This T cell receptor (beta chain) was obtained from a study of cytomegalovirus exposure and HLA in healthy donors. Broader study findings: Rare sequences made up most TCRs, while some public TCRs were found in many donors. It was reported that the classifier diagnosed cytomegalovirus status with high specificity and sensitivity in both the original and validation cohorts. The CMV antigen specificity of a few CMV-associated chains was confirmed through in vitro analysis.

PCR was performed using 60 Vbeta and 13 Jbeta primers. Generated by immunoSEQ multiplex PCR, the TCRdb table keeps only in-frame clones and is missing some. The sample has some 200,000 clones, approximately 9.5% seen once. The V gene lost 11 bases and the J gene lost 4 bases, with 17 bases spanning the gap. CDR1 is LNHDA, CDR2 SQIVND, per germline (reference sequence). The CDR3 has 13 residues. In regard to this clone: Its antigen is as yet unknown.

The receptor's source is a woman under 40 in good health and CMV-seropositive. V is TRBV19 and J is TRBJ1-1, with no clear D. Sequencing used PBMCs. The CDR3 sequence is CAAAWAGSTEAFF. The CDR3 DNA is TGTGCCGCCGCCTGGGCGGGGAGCACTGAAGCTTTCTTT.